These T cell receptor beta chains were read from a single sample in a study of blood T cell repertoires in COVID-19. Some clones are missing from TCRdb's copy, which holds only in-frame ones; the method was immunoSEQ multiplex PCR. Of some 280,000 clones in the sample, 80% to 90% are singletons; the top ten hold about 3%. Sequencing was performed on peripheral blood. These receptors came from a woman between 25 and 40 years old with active or convalescent COVID-19. Both conserved end residues are part of each CDR3. D genes are given only for firm matches. Rows may omit the clone size; those that give it use once, few, many or a size class.

.,TRBJ1-3,.,TRBV30,TGTGCCTGGAGTGTACAGGCCCCCGGAAACACCATATATTTT,CAWSVQAPGNTIYF
.,TRBJ1-1,.,TRBV28,TGTGCCAGCAGTCCACAGGCCCTGAACACTGAAGCTTTCTTT,CASSPQALNTEAFF
.,TRBJ1-5,.,TRBV6-6,TGTGCCAGCAAACCCGAGGGTCAGCCCCAGCATTTT,CASKPEGQPQHF
.,TRBJ1-6,TRBD1,TRBV7-9,TGTGCCAGCAGACCCGAGGGGGCCTCACCCCTCCACTTT,CASRPEGASPLHF
.,TRBJ2-5,.,TRBV5-1,TGCGCCAGCAGCTTGGGTGCGGCCGGAGGAGGTACCCAGTACTTC,CASSLGAAGGGTQYF
.,TRBJ1-1,.,TRBV2,TGTGCCAGCAGTGAAGCGCGGAGCATGAACACTGAAGCTTTCTTT,CASSEARSMNTEAFF
.,TRBJ1-2,.,TRBV9,TGTGCCAGCAGCGCGAGCCCCAATAACTATGGCTACACCTTC,CASSASPNNYGYTF
few,TRBJ2-1,TRBD2,TRBV5-8,TGTGCCAGCAGCTGGTGGACTAGCGGGGGCAATGAGCAGTTCTTC,CASSWWTSGGNEQFF
once,TRBJ1-5,.,TRBV10-3,TGTGCCATCAGTGAGTCGGAGAATCAGCCCCAGCATTTT,CAISESENQPQHF
.,TRBJ2-3,TRBD2,TRBV5-1,TGCGCCAGCAGCTTAACCAGCGGGGGGGCAGCGAATACGCAGTATTTT,CASSLTSGGAANTQYF
.,TRBJ2-7,TRBD2,TRBV11-3,TGTGCCAGCAGCCATAGCGGGGGGCCCTACGAGCAGTACTTC,CASSHSGGPYEQYF
.,TRBJ1-2,TRBD1,TRBV27,TGTGCCAGCAGCCGACAGGGACCGAGACTCACCTTC,CASSRQGPRLTF
.,TRBJ2-2,.,TRBV27,TGTGCCAGCAGTTTATATTCCAGTAACACCGGGGAGCTGTTTTTT,CASSLYSSNTGELFF
.,TRBJ2-5,.,TRBV28,TGTGCCAGCACCAGCCGGGGATTCGAGACCCAGTACTTC,CASTSRGFETQYF
.,TRBJ1-5,.,TRBV27,TGTGCCAGCAGTCCGATTACCAGGGATCAGCCCCAGCATTTT,CASSPITRDQPQHF
.,TRBJ2-3,.,TRBV12-5,TGTGCTAGTGGTTTGGACAGGGATCCAGATACGCAGTATTTT,CASGLDRDPDTQYF
.,TRBJ1-2,TRBD1,TRBV9,TGTGCCAGCAGCGCTCGATGGACAGGGCCTCCGATCTATGGCTACACCTTC,CASSARWTGPPIYGYTF
few,TRBJ1-6,TRBD1,TRBV19,TGTGCCAGTAGTAGGACAGGGCAGAATTCACCCCTCCACTTT,CASSRTGQNSPLHF
.,TRBJ1-2,.,TRBV6-6,TGTGCCAGCAGCCCCGACCCTGGAGGTGGCTACACCTTC,CASSPDPGGGYTF
.,TRBJ1-1,.,TRBV5-1,TGCGCCAGCAGCTCTAACAGGGTTTCCACTGAAGCTTTCTTT,CASSSNRVSTEAFF
.,TRBJ1-6,TRBD1,TRBV7-2,TGTGCCAGCAGCAAGGGACAGGGTAATTCACCCCTCCACTTT,CASSKGQGNSPLHF
.,TRBJ1-5,.,TRBV5-5,TGTGCCAGCAGCTTGGAACAGGGAAGGGAGCCCCAGCATTTT,CASSLEQGREPQHF
.,TRBJ1-2,TRBD1,TRBV5-5,TGTGCCAGCAGCTGGGGACAGGGGAATGGCTACACCTTC,CASSWGQGNGYTF